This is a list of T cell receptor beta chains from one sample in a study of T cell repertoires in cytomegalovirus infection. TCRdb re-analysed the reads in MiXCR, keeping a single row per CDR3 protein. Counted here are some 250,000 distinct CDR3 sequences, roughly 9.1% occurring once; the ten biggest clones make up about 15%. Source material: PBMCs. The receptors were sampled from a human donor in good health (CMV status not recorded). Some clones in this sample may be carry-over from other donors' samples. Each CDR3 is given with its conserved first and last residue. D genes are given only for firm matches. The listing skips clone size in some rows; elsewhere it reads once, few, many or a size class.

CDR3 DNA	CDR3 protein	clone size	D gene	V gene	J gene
TGTGCCAGCAGTTCCACTAGCGGGAGTCGGGGGACCCAGTACTTC	CASSSTSGSRGTQYF	few	TRBD2	TRBV6-2/TRBV6-3	TRBJ2-5
TGTGCCAGCAGCCACAACGTACAGCCGAATGAAAAACTGTTTTTT	CASSHNVQPNEKLFF	many	-	TRBV14	TRBJ1-4
TGTGCCAGCAGCTTAGGACCAGTCCATAATTCACCCCTCCACTTT	CASSLGPVHNSPLHF	few	-	TRBV11-2	TRBJ1-6
TGTGCCAGCAGCTTATCGGGGGAGCCTCAGCCCCAGCATTTT	CASSLSGEPQPQHF	many	-	TRBV7-9	TRBJ1-5
TGCGCCAGCAGCTTGGCCCCGGGGTATGGCTACACCTTC	CASSLAPGYGYTF	once	-	TRBV5-1	TRBJ1-2
TGTGCCAGCAGCCACGTAACTGAAGCTTTCTTT	CASSHVTEAFF	many	-	TRBV3-1	TRBJ1-1
TGTGCCAGCACCAGGGGGCGCATCGCTCGACAGCCCCAGCATTTT	CASTRGRIARQPQHF	few	TRBD1	TRBV28	TRBJ1-5
TGTGCCAGCAGCTTTGGTCGGACAGGGGGACAAGAGACCCAGTACTTC	CASSFGRTGGQETQYF	-	TRBD1	TRBV5-5	TRBJ2-5
TGTGCCAGCAACAAAGGCGGGGTGGCCTACGAGCAGTACTTC	CASNKGGVAYEQYF	many	-	TRBV7-2	TRBJ2-7
TGTGCCAGCAGGAGGGACAGGGGAGCTGAAGCTTTCTTT	CASRRDRGAEAFF	many	TRBD1	TRBV7-2	TRBJ1-1
TGTGCCAGCAGATTGGCTTTTAGACAGCGAAGCTCTGGAAACACCATATATTTT	CASRLAFRQRSSGNTIYF	many	-	TRBV7-2	TRBJ1-3
TGTGCCAGCAGCTTAGGAGGGGTTCGCAGCAATCAGCCCCAGCATTTT	CASSLGGVRSNQPQHF	-	-	TRBV7-2	TRBJ1-5
TGTGCCAGCAGCTTCGACCTGGCAGGTGGAAACACCATATATTTT	CASSFDLAGGNTIYF	many	-	TRBV7-9	TRBJ1-3
TGCAGTGCTAGCGGGAACCTCTCCTACAATGAGCAGTTCTTC	CSASGNLSYNEQFF	many	-	TRBV20-1	TRBJ2-1
TGTGCCAGCAGCTTAGCCGCGGACTGGGGGGGGAATGAGCAGTTCTTC	CASSLAADWGGNEQFF	many	TRBD2	TRBV7-2	TRBJ2-1
TGTGCCACCAGCAGTCCAACGGAACGGGGGTACCAAGAGACCCAGTACTTC	CATSSPTERGYQETQYF	few	-	TRBV15	TRBJ2-5
TGTGCCACCAGCAGTACCAACGAGCAGTACTTC	CATSSTNEQYF	many	-	TRBV15	TRBJ2-7
TGCAGTGCTAGAGATCCCCGGGGGGGTGGAAATCAGCCCCAGCATTTT	CSARDPRGGGNQPQHF	many	-	TRBV20-1	TRBJ1-5
TGTGCCAGCAGTTACGGTGGGACTAGCGGGTATGTCCATGAGCAGTTCTTC	CASSYGGTSGYVHEQFF	-	TRBD2	TRBV6-6	TRBJ2-1
TGTGCCAGCACACTGACTAGCGGGGGGTTCACAGATACGCAGTATTTT	CASTLTSGGFTDTQYF	-	TRBD2	TRBV6-6	TRBJ2-3
TGTGCCAGCAGTCCCCTGCCGGGACAGGGGAACACTGAAGCTTTCTTT	CASSPLPGQGNTEAFF	few	TRBD1	TRBV28	TRBJ1-1
TGTGCCAGCAGCCCGCCCGGTCGGGACATCGGGGTGCAGTACTTC	CASSPPGRDIGVQYF	many	-	TRBV14	TRBJ2-7
TGTGCCAGCAGCTTAGCGCCAAGGACAGGGGACGAGCAGTACTTC	CASSLAPRTGDEQYF	many	TRBD1	TRBV7-2	TRBJ2-7
TGCGCCAGCGGGAAGGGACTGAACACTGAAGCTTTCTTT	CASGKGLNTEAFF	many	-	TRBV4-3	TRBJ1-1
TGTGCCAGCAGCGCTAGCGGGGCACACAATGAGCAGTTCTTC	CASSASGAHNEQFF	-	TRBD2	TRBV7-2	TRBJ2-1
TGTGCCTGGGCTCGTGGGGAGGTACTCTCCTACGAGCAGTACTTC	CAWARGEVLSYEQYF	-	-	TRBV30	TRBJ2-7
TGTGCCAGCAGCCCCCGACAGGCCGGGGCGGGTGAAGCTTTCTTT	CASSPRQAGAGEAFF	few	-	TRBV11-3	TRBJ1-1
TGTGCCAGTAGTGGATTCCGACAGGGGATGGGGCAGCCCCAGCATTTT	CASSGFRQGMGQPQHF	many	TRBD1	TRBV19	TRBJ1-5
TGTGCCAGCAGCACGACAGATACGCAGTATTTT	CASSTTDTQYF	few	-	TRBV7-9	TRBJ2-3
TGTGCCAGTAGCCTGGGGGGGCGGCAGTACTTC	CASSLGGRQYF	few	-	TRBV19	TRBJ2-7
TGTGCCAGCAGCCCCACAGGGGTTGGTTCAGTAGGCAATCAGCCCCAGCATTTT	CASSPTGVGSVGNQPQHF	many	TRBD1	TRBV27	TRBJ1-5
TGTGCCAGCAGCTTAGAGGCTGCCTCCTACAATGAGCAGTTCTTC	CASSLEAASYNEQFF	many	-	TRBV7-6	TRBJ2-1
TGTGCCAGCAGCCTGCTAGCGGGCCCCTACAATGAGCAGTTCTTC	CASSLLAGPYNEQFF	-	TRBD2	TRBV3-1	TRBJ2-1
TGTGCCAGCAGTTTAGCCCTGACAGGAAGAGGAGGGTTC	CASSLALTGRGGF	many	-	TRBV12-3/TRBV12-4	TRBJ1-2
TGTGCCAGCAGCCCCCAGGGGTTTGACACTGAAGCTTTCTTT	CASSPQGFDTEAFF	-	-	TRBV5-6	TRBJ1-1
TGCAGTGTCCCAAATGCGGGGACAAGCAATGAAAAACTGTTTTTT	CSVPNAGTSNEKLFF	many	-	TRBV20-1	TRBJ1-4
TGCGCCGCGGGGGGCAACGGTAATCAGCCCCAGCATTTT	CAAGGNGNQPQHF	many	-	TRBV10-2	TRBJ1-5
TGTGCCAGCAGCTTAGTTTGGTCGAATACAGATACGCAGTATTTT	CASSLVWSNTDTQYF	many	-	TRBV7-2	TRBJ2-3
TGTGCCAGCAGCCCGGGAGGGCCAGGGCGGAGGAACACTGAAGCTTTCTTT	CASSPGGPGRRNTEAFF	many	-	TRBV7-2	TRBJ1-1
TGTGCCAGCAGCGTAGGGCTAGGGGGGGCGAATCAGCCCCAGCATTTT	CASSVGLGGANQPQHF	many	-	TRBV9	TRBJ1-5
TGTGCCAGCAACAGGAGGGGGCTGAACACTGAAGCTTTCTTT	CASNRRGLNTEAFF	few	TRBD1	TRBV28	TRBJ1-1
TGTGCCAGCAGACTATCCCCCCTAGGCGGGGGGAAAGGCTACGAGCAGTACTTC	CASRLSPLGGGKGYEQYF	-	TRBD2	TRBV6-2/TRBV6-3	TRBJ2-7
TGCGCCAGCGCAGCTTATGGGACAACTAATTCACCCCTCCACTTT	CASAAYGTTNSPLHF	-	-	TRBV5-1	TRBJ1-6
TGCAGTCAACGGACTAGCGGGGCGGACATTCAGTACTTC	CSQRTSGADIQYF	few	TRBD2	TRBV20-1	TRBJ2-4
TGTGCCAGCAGCTTAGCCCTTGGCATTCAGTACTTC	CASSLALGIQYF	many	-	TRBV7-2	TRBJ2-4